This is a list of T cell receptor beta chains from one sample in a study of cytomegalovirus exposure and HLA in healthy donors. Some clones are missing from TCRdb's copy, which holds only in-frame ones; the method was immunoSEQ multiplex PCR. The sample carries some 200,000 clones, 77% recorded once. Sequencing used PBMCs. The source of these receptors is a woman aged 60 to 75 in good health and CMV-seropositive. The CDR3 runs from the conserved cysteine through the conserved F or W. The order of the fields is J gene, V gene, D gene, clone size, CDR3 DNA, CDR3 protein. A D gene is named only where the DNA matches it firmly. The size entry is marked missing in some rows and otherwise reads once, few, many or a size class.

>TRBJ1-1|TRBV28|TRBD1|.
TGTGCCAGCGTCCCGCGACAGGGTGACACTGAAGCTTTCTTT
CASVPRQGDTEAFF
>TRBJ2-2|TRBV10-3|.|.
TGTGCCATCAGTGAGTCGGACAGTTACACCGGGGAGCTGTTTTTT
CAISESDSYTGELFF
>TRBJ2-7|TRBV4-1|TRBD1|.
TGCGCCAGCGGGGACAGGACGTACGAGCAGTACTTC
CASGDRTYEQYF
>TRBJ1-2|TRBV4-1|TRBD1|.
TGCGCCAGCAGCCTCAGAGGGTCCGGGACAGTCTATGGCTACACCTTC
CASSLRGSGTVYGYTF
>TRBJ1-2|TRBV30|.|.
TGTGCCTGGAGTGCCGGGAGGGGCTACACCTTC
CAWSAGRGYTF
>TRBJ1-3|TRBV7-9|TRBD1|.
TGTGCCAGCAGCAGTGGACAGGGTATTGGAAACACCATATATTTT
CASSSGQGIGNTIYF
>TRBJ2-7|TRBV9|TRBD2|once
TGTGCCAGCAGCGTAGGACTAGCGGGAGGAAGGGACGAGCAGTACTTC
CASSVGLAGGRDEQYF
>TRBJ2-5|TRBV5-6|.|.
TGTGCCAGCAGCAGCCGCGGGGAAGAGACCCAGTACTTC
CASSSRGEETQYF
>TRBJ2-1|TRBV9|TRBD1|few
TGTGCCAGCAGCGCTCCGGGACAGGGGGCGGGGAGAAGCTCCTACAATGAGCAGTTCTTC
CASSAPGQGAGRSSYNEQFF
>TRBJ1-2|TRBV7-2|TRBD1|.
TGTGCCAGCAGCTTAGTTCCGGGACAGTCCCTCTATGGCTACACCTTC
CASSLVPGQSLYGYTF
>TRBJ2-5|TRBV6-5|TRBD1|.
TGTGCCAGCAGTGTCCCGGGACAGGGCGAGACCCAGTACTTC
CASSVPGQGETQYF
>TRBJ2-7|TRBV7-3|.|.
TGTGCCAGCAGCTTAAATTCGGGGTTACCCTACGAGCAGTACTTC
CASSLNSGLPYEQYF
>TRBJ2-7|TRBV18|TRBD2|.
TGTGCCAGCTCACCTGCGGGACTAGCAGCCGAGCAGTACTTC
CASSPAGLAAEQYF
>TRBJ2-5|TRBV11-2|.|.
TGTGCCAGCAGCCTTGGACTTCCCCAAGAGACCCAGTACTTC
CASSLGLPQETQYF
>TRBJ1-1|TRBV7-8|.|.
TGTGCCAGCAGCTTATCGACAGGAAGGACTGAAGCTTTCTTT
CASSLSTGRTEAFF
>TRBJ1-2|TRBV18|TRBD1|few
TGTGCCAGCTCACCAGTCGGGACAGCATATGGCTACACCTTC
CASSPVGTAYGYTF
>TRBJ2-2|TRBV6-5|TRBD2|.
TGTGCCAGCAGTTCCCCGGGGAGGGGAGGTAACGGGGAGCTGTTTTTT
CASSSPGRGGNGELFF
>TRBJ2-1|TRBV18|TRBD2|.
TGTGCCAGCTCACGGGAGCGGGAGCGCAATGAGCAGTTCTTC
CASSRERERNEQFF
>TRBJ1-2|TRBV5-4|.|.
TGTGCCAGCAGCTCCGAGGCATCTGACTATGGCTACACCTTC
CASSSEASDYGYTF
>TRBJ2-7|TRBV7-6|.|.
TGTGCCAGCAGCTTAGAATCGGGATACGAGCAGTACTTC
CASSLESGYEQYF
>TRBJ1-2|TRBV6-4|.|.
TGTGCCAGCAGTGATCTTAACTATGGCTACACCTTC
CASSDLNYGYTF
>TRBJ2-1|TRBV7-2|.|.
TGTGCCAGCAGCTTAGCAGGGGGGGGCATGCATGAGCAGTTCTTC
CASSLAGGGMHEQFF
>TRBJ1-1|TRBV5-1|.|.
TGCGCCAGCAGCTTTTCGGGGGGGGTGAACACTGAAGCTTTCTTT
CASSFSGGVNTEAFF
>TRBJ2-1|TRBV9|TRBD2|.
TGTGCCAGCAGCCCTGCCGGGACTACGAATGAGCAGTTCTTC
CASSPAGTTNEQFF
>TRBJ2-3|TRBV9|.|.
TGTGCCAGCAGCGTAGCGGCTAGTATGCCAGATACGCAGTATTTT
CASSVAASMPDTQYF
>TRBJ2-1|TRBV19|.|.
TGTGCCAGTAGGTCCAGCGAAAGCTCCTACAATGAGCAGTTCTTC
CASRSSESSYNEQFF
>TRBJ2-5|TRBV30|.|.
TGTGCCTGGAGTGTGACGGGGGTTAGAGAGACCCAGTACTTC
CAWSVTGVRETQYF